This T cell receptor (beta chain) was observed in a study of T-cell memory formation after mild COVID-19. The CDR3 extends over 13 amino acids. CDR1 and CDR2 from the germline V gene are SGHRS and YFSETQ. V was clipped by 4 bases and J by 4 bases; unmatched bases: 5. This clonotype has ten or more counts. MiXCR was run by TCRdb on the 5' RACE reads, yielding one entry per CDR3 protein. The data hold roughly 300,000 distinct CDR3 sequences, with roughly 8% observed a single time. This chain links TRBV5-1 with TRBJ2-7; 7 bases match TRBD2. The origin of this receptor is a man younger than 35 who had mild COVID-19 (a few samples of this study predate the infection). Cell type and time point are not known. Input material: PBMCs or a T cell subset sorted from them (not recorded which). The DNA for the CDR3 is TGCGCCAGCAGCCAGGGAGGGCTGTACGAGCAGTACTTC. It encodes CASSQGGLYEQYF.